This T cell receptor (beta chain) was retrieved from a study of blood T cell repertoires in COVID-19. The CDR3 is 14 amino acids. The V and J ends lost 7 bases and 5 bases, in that order; junction bases with no gene match: 9. Looked up from germline, CDR1 is SNHLY and CDR2 is FYNNEI. As handled by the study authors: For nucleated cells, counts were estimated from reference gene primer amplification. Method: immunoSEQ multiplex PCR; TCRdb's copy keeps in-frame clones and lacks some. Clone size and V and J calls were adopted from that table, with D and trimming inferred from the DNA. The table includes fewer than 350,000 clones, about nine tenths detected once.

The chain recombines TRBV2 with TRBJ1-1, with 8 nucleotides matching TRBD1. This TCR was sampled from a woman in her thirties or forties who had recovered from COVID-19. Sample: PBMCs or T cells enriched from blood (not recorded which). The CDR3 protein is CASIPTGVGTEAFF. CDR3 nucleotides: TGTGCCAGCATTCCGACAGGGGTGGGAACTGAAGCTTTCTTT.